Described below is a single TCR beta chain sequence and its context. What it binds is not known. From the RT-PCR reads, TCRdb called clonotypes with MiXCR, one entry per CDR3 protein. The sample has about 160,000 distinct CDR3 sequences, 11% seen once. This sample was included in a study of response to subunit inactivated influenza vaccine. Overall study findings and caveats: That few new T cells are recruited by each seasonal influenza vaccination was the authors' suggestion.

V trimming: 2 bases; J trimming: 5 bases; junction bases outside the gene matches: 10. The CDR3 spans 16 residues. The clonotype originates from a man aged 50-60 years who received an inactivated influenza vaccine. The starting material was non-naive T cells sorted from PBMCs, obtained about 6 weeks after vaccination. The V and J genes are TRBV12-3 or TRBV12-4 and TRBJ2-7, with 9 bases fitting TRBD1. The CDR3 spells CASSLRFGDRADEQYF. For the CDR3, the DNA is TGTGCCAGCAGTTTAAGGTTTGGGGACAGGGCGGACGAGCAGTACTTC.